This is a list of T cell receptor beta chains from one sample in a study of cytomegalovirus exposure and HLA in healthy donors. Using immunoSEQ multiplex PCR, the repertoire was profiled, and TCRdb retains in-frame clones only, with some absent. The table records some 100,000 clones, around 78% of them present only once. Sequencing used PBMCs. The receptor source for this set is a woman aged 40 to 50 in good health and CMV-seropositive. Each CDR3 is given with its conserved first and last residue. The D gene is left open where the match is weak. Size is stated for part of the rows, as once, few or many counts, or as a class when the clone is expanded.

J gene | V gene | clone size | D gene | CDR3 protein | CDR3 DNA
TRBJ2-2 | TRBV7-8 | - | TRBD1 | CASSATSTGFNTGELFF | TGTGCCAGCAGCGCAACGTCGACAGGGTTCAACACCGGGGAGCTGTTTTTT
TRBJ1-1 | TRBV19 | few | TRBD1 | CASSLGTDLNTEAFF | TGTGCCAGTAGCCTGGGGACAGATCTGAACACTGAAGCTTTCTTT
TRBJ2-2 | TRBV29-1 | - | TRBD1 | CSAGRDRVYGGELFF | TGCAGCGCCGGCCGGGACAGGGTTTACGGCGGGGAGCTGTTTTTT
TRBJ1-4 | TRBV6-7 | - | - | CASSPSQGDKLSNEKLFF | TGTGCCAGCAGCCCCTCTCAAGGGGATAAGTTGTCTAATGAAAAACTGTTTTTT
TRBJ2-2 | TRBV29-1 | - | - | CSVKSWNTGELFF | TGCAGCGTAAAATCGTGGAACACCGGGGAGCTGTTTTTT
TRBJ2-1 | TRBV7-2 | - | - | CASSPRTHGVEQFF | TGTGCCAGCAGCCCCAGGACCCACGGGGTTGAGCAGTTCTTC
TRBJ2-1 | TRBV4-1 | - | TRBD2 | CASSPLAGGVLNEQFF | TGCGCCAGCAGCCCGCTAGCGGGAGGAGTCCTAAATGAGCAGTTCTTC
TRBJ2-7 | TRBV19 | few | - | CASSIGTLFNEQYF | TGTGCCAGTAGTATAGGCACTTTATTCAACGAGCAGTACTTC
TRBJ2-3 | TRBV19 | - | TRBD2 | CASSWREATDTQYF | TGTGCCAGTAGTTGGCGGGAGGCCACAGATACGCAGTATTTT
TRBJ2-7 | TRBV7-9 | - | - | CASSLANRSQYEQYF | TGTGCCAGCAGCTTAGCGAACAGATCGCAATACGAGCAGTACTTC
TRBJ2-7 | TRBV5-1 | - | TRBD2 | CASSFTSGSSYEQYF | TGCGCCAGCAGCTTTACTAGCGGGAGTTCCTACGAGCAGTACTTC
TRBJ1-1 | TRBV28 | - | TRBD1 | CASSPPGQGYTEAFF | TGTGCCAGCAGTCCCCCGGGACAGGGGTATACTGAAGCTTTCTTT
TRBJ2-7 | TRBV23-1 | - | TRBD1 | CASSHPRKGAHYEQYF | TGCGCCAGCAGTCACCCCCGCAAGGGGGCGCATTACGAGCAGTACTTC
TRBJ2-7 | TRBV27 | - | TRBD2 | CASSYTGLAGGVYEQYF | TGTGCCAGCAGTTACACGGGACTAGCGGGAGGGGTCTACGAGCAGTACTTC
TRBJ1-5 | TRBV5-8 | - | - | CASSPYHEGNQPQHF | TGTGCCAGCAGCCCCTACCACGAGGGCAATCAGCCCCAGCATTTT
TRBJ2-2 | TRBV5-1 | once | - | CASSLAPGVDGELFF | TGCGCCAGCAGCTTGGCCCCAGGGGTCGACGGGGAGCTGTTTTTT
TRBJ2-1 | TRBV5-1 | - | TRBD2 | CASSLGVAGVYNEQFF | TGCGCCAGCAGCTTGGGAGTAGCGGGAGTTTACAATGAGCAGTTCTTC
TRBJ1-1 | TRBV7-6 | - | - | CASSLGGARKNTEAFF | TGTGCCAGCAGCTTAGGTGGGGCAAGGAAGAACACTGAAGCTTTCTTT
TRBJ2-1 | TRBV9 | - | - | CASSVGAGRNNEQFF | TGTGCCAGCAGCGTAGGTGCGGGACGGAACAATGAGCAGTTCTTC
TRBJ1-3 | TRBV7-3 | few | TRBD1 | CASSLSRQGSTIYF | TGTGCCAGCAGCTTATCCCGACAGGGGAGCACCATATATTTT
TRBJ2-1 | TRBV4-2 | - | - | CASSQEGLASSYNEQFF | TGTGCCAGCAGCCAAGAAGGACTCGCAAGCTCCTACAATGAGCAGTTCTTC
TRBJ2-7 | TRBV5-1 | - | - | CASASLSYEQYF | TGCGCCAGCGCCTCCCTTTCCTACGAGCAGTACTTC
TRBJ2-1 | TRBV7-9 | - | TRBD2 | CASSLGLAGEGSYNEQFF | TGTGCCAGCAGCTTAGGACTAGCGGGAGAGGGCTCCTACAATGAGCAGTTCTTC
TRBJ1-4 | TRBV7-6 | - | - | CASSRPGGSTNEKLFF | TGTGCCAGCAGCCGCCCTGGGGGGTCAACTAATGAAAAACTGTTTTTT
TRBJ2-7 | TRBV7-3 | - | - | CASSLRQGGEQYF | TGTGCCAGCAGCTTAAGGCAGGGCGGCGAGCAGTACTTC
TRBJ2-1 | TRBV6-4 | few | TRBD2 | CASSASGSASNEQFF | TGTGCCAGCAGCGCAAGCGGGAGTGCTTCCAATGAGCAGTTCTTC
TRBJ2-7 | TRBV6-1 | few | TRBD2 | CASSETSGMPSNEQYF | TGTGCCAGCAGTGAGACTAGCGGGATGCCGAGCAACGAGCAGTACTTC
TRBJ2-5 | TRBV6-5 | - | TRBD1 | CASSTGQGETQYF | TGTGCCAGCAGCACTGGACAGGGGGAGACCCAGTACTTC
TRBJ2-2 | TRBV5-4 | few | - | CASSLAGGTGELFF | TGTGCCAGCAGCTTGGCCGGGGGCACCGGGGAGCTGTTTTTT
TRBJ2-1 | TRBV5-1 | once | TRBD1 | CASSKPGQGFNEQFF | TGCGCCAGCAGCAAGCCGGGACAGGGGTTCAATGAGCAGTTCTTC
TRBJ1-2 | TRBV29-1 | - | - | CSVDGGKKGYTF | TGCAGCGTTGACGGAGGAAAGAAAGGCTACACCTTC
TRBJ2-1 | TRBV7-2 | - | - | CASSLDGYEQFF | TGTGCCAGCAGCTTAGATGGCTATGAGCAGTTCTTC
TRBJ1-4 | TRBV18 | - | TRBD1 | CASSDRAGNEKLFF | TGTGCCAGCTCCGACAGGGCGGGGAATGAAAAACTGTTTTTT
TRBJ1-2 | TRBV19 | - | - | CASSIEGGYGYTF | TGTGCCAGTAGTATCGAGGGAGGCTATGGCTACACCTTC
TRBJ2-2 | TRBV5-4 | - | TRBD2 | CASSLGAVAGGPTGELFF | TGTGCCAGCAGCTTGGGGGCAGTGGCGGGAGGGCCCACCGGGGAGCTGTTTTTT
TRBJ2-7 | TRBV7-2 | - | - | CASSLVTYEQYF | TGTGCCAGCAGCTTAGTTACCTACGAGCAGTACTTC
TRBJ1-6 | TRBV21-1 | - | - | CASSPRAGVLAPLHF | TGTGCCAGCAGCCCCCGGGCGGGTGTGTTGGCACCCCTCCACTTT
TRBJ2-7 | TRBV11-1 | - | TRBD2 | CASSFTTSGYYEQYF | TGTGCCAGCAGCTTCACAACTAGCGGATACTACGAGCAGTACTTC
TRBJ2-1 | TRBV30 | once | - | CAWSVRLNSVSYNEQFF | TGTGCCTGGAGTGTACGGTTAAATAGCGTCTCCTACAATGAGCAGTTCTTC
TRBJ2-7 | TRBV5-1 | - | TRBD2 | CASSSLSGLGYEQYF | TGCGCCAGCAGCTCTCTTTCGGGACTAGGCTACGAGCAGTACTTC
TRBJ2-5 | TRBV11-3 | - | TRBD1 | CASSPPGQGPETQYF | TGTGCCAGCAGCCCCCCCGGACAGGGGCCAGAGACCCAGTACTTC
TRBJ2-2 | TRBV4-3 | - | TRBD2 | CASSLWGGSNTGELFF | TGCGCCAGCAGCCTCTGGGGCGGGAGTAACACCGGGGAGCTGTTTTTT
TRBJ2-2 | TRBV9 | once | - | CASSTRSVDTGELFF | TGTGCCAGCAGCACTCGTAGCGTGGACACCGGGGAGCTGTTTTTT
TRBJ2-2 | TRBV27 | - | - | CASTLGARVAGELFF | TGTGCCAGCACCCTGGGGGCCAGGGTGGCCGGGGAGCTGTTTTTT
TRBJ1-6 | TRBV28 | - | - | CASRPPRGAGSPLHF | TGTGCCAGCAGACCCCCTCGGGGGGCAGGTTCACCCCTCCACTTT
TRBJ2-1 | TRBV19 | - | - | CASMGGDTPAYNEQFF | TGTGCCAGTATGGGAGGGGACACCCCGGCCTACAATGAGCAGTTCTTC
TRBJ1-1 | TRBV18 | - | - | CASSPTSMNTEAFF | TGTGCCAGCTCACCAACATCGATGAACACTGAAGCTTTCTTT
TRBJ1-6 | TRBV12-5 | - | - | CASGLPEGGAADSPLHF | TGTGCTAGTGGTTTGCCGGAGGGGGGGGCGGCGGATTCACCCCTCCACTTT
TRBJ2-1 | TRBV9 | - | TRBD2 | CASRAAGEGRREQFF | TGTGCCAGCAGGGCTGCGGGAGAGGGACGGAGGGAGCAGTTCTTC
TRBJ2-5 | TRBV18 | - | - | CASSPPPRGETQYF | TGCGCCAGCTCACCACCCCCAAGGGGAGAGACCCAGTACTTC
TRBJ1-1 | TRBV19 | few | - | CASSKDADTEAFF | TGTGCCAGTAGTAAGGATGCGGACACTGAAGCTTTCTTT
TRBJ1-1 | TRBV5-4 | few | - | CASSLPGSNTEAFF | TGTGCCAGCAGCTTGCCAGGGTCGAACACTGAAGCTTTCTTT
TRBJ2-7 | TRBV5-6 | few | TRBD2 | CASSFVAGGGEQYF | TGTGCCAGCAGCTTTGTAGCGGGAGGGGGCGAGCAGTACTTC
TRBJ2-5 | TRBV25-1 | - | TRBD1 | CASSTTGEETQYF | TGTGCCAGCAGTACTACAGGGGAAGAGACCCAGTACTTC
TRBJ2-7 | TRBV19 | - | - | CASSLGSNNEQYF | TGTGCCAGTAGTCTAGGGAGTAACAACGAGCAGTACTTC